This TCR beta chain was captured in a study of control samples from healthy donors and cancer patients. Generated by immunoSEQ multiplex PCR, the TCRdb table keeps only in-frame clones and is missing some. In the table there are 46,000 or so clones, roughly 92% of which are singletons. The germline gives CDR1 SGHVS, CDR2 FQNEAQ. The CDR3 sequence is 16 residues long. The V end was cut by 1 base, the J end by 0 bases, with 10 bases between. Sample: PBMCs. The chain is built from TRBV7-8 and TRBJ1-5; D is unclear. This sequence originates from a man aged 25 to 40 with colorectal cancer. The CDR3 here is CASSLGGMNSNQPQHF. The CDR3 nucleotides are TGTGCCAGCAGCTTAGGAGGGATGAATAGCAATCAGCCCCAGCATTTT.